This TCR beta chain was captured in a study of blood T cell repertoires in COVID-19. Overall study context: Collection of acute and convalescent COVID-19 samples took place in the United States, Italy and Spain.

Per the authors' pipeline: Reference gene primer amplification gave estimated nucleated cell counts. Assay: immunoSEQ multiplex PCR; the TCRdb copy retains only in-frame clones and omits some. V and J calls and clone size are copied from that table; D and trimming were computed from the DNA. The data show about 100,000 clones, 80% to 90% seen once. Trimming removed 4 bases from V and 0 bases from J; junction bases left unmatched: 8. CDR1 and CDR2 (germline): MDHEN, SYDVKM. The CDR3 contains 16 residues. This clone was counted a single time. This chain joins TRBV28 and TRBJ2-7; TRBD1 aligns across 8 bases. Sequencing used peripheral blood. This clonotype originated in a woman of 80 years or more with acute or convalescent COVID-19. The CDR3 spells CASSSGRQGSSYEQYF. The CDR3 DNA follows: TGTGCCAGCAGTTCGGGCAGACAGGGGAGCTCCTACGAGCAGTACTTC. The variable domain in full, completed from reference TRBV28 and TRBJ2-7, reads DVKVTQSSRYLVKRTGEKVFLECVQDMDHENMFWYRQDPGLGLRLIYFSYDVKMKEKGDIPEGYSVSREKKERFSLILESASTNQTSMYLCASSSGRQGSSYEQYFGPGTRLTVT.